Each of the 5 T cell receptor beta chains below was sequenced from the same sample in a study of CD8+CD57+ T cells in acquired aplastic anemia. It was patients with CD8+CD57+ cell expansion by flow cytometry who were chosen for sequencing. Using genomic DNA as the template, TCR beta VDJ and CDR3 profiling was carried out. Each CDR3 protein is one row after TCRdb ran MiXCR on the reads. The table lists 150,000 to 200,000 distinct CDR3 sequences, less than 60% of them singletons. Sequencing used sorted CD4+, CD8+, or CD8+CD57+ T cells (not recorded which) from PBMCs. These receptors all stem from a human donor with aplastic anemia.

This clonotype was seen many times. The chain employs TRBV14 and TRBJ1-2, with 7 bases that match TRBD1. With 5 bases clipped from V and 0 bases from J, the junction kept 9 bases outside the gene matches. The germline V gene encodes CDR1 SGHDN and CDR2 FVKESK. The CDR3 loop spans 16 amino acids. The CDR3 here is CASSSLGDSANYGYTF. The CDR3 DNA sequence: TGTGCCAGCAGCAGTCTCGGGGACAGTGCTAACTATGGCTACACCTTC.

The J gene is TRBJ1-4, the V gene TRBV7-6; no firm D call. This CDR3 has 17 amino acids. Germline values: CDR1 SGHVS, CDR2 FNYEAQ. Trimming took off 5 bases at V and 4 bases at J, with 20 bases between the two ends. The CDR3 bases are TGTGCCAGCAGCAAGTCGTCCAGACAAAGCCATAATGAAAAACTGTTTTTT. As protein: CASSKSSRQSHNEKLFF.

This clonotype has a count of ten or more. J is TRBJ2-1 and V is TRBV5-4, with TRBD2 matching 12 bases. CDR1 and CDR2 from the germline V gene are SGHNT and YYREEE (reference sequence). The CDR3 has 15 amino acids. The V segment lost 5 bases and the J segment 6 bases; nucleotides outside the gene matches: 6. The CDR3 DNA reads TGTGCCAGCAGATTGACTAGCGGGAGCGGCAATGAGCAGTTCTTC. It is translated as CASRLTSGSGNEQFF.

The chain couples TRBV20-1 to TRBJ2-3; no definite D call. Per germline, CDR1 DFQATT and CDR2 SNEGSKA (reference sequence). With 0 bases removed from V and 8 bases from J, the gap between germline ends came to 9 bases. The CDR3 runs 12 residues. As DNA, the CDR3 is TGCAGTGCTAGAGATCGGGTTGGTACGCAGTATTTT. Amino acids: CSARDRVGTQYF.

This clonotype was seen a few times. The junction does not match germline at one end; this may be a read error. The CDR3 spells CASSLEGQGPSAF. CDR3 bases: TGTGCCAGCAGCTTAGAAGGACAGGGACCCTCAGCCTTC. This chain joins TRBV7-8 and TRBJ2-7; 8 bases align to TRBD1. Per the germline V gene, CDR1 is SGHVS and CDR2 is FQNEAQ. The CDR3 runs to 13 residues.